Below, 12 T cell receptor beta chains from the same sample are listed, as sequenced in a study of blood T cell repertoires in COVID-19. Sequencing used immunoSEQ multiplex PCR; TCRdb keeps in-frame clones, though not all of them. The repertoire holds approximately 360,000 clones, with approximately 88% as singletons. Sequenced input: peripheral blood. The receptor source for this set is a man aged 40-49 years with acute or convalescent COVID-19.

This clone was seen a handful of times. The chain couples TRBV9 to TRBJ1-3; 7 nucleotides match TRBD1. The CDR3 has 15 residues. V was pared by 3 bases and J by 1 base, with 4 bases of the junction left unmatched. Looked up from germline, CDR1 is SGDLS and CDR2 is YYNGEE. CDR3 loop: CASSADRRSGNTIYF. CDR3 DNA: TGTGCCAGCAGCGCGGACAGGAGATCTGGAAACACCATATATTTT.

The chain links TRBV29-1 to TRBJ1-2, with D possibly being TRBD1 (6 bases). The CDR3 totals 14 residues. Deletions cut 6 bases from V and 8 bases from J, with 22 bases between. Germline CDR1 SQVTM, CDR2 ANQGSEA. This chain's CDR3 is CSVGNRDRGRGYTF. The CDR3 DNA follows: TGCAGCGTCGGAAACAGGGATCGCGGGAGAGGCTACACCTTC.

The genes are TRBV11-3 and TRBJ2-1, with D possibly being TRBD1 (6 bases). The CDR3 runs 15 residues. Per germline, CDR1 SGHNT and CDR2 YENEEA. V was pared by 3 bases and J by 6 bases, with 15 bases between. The CDR3: CASSLARGWANEQFF. The CDR3 DNA reads TGTGCCAGCAGCTTGGCCAGGGGTTGGGCCAATGAGCAGTTCTTC.

The table lists this clone with a few counts. The chain carries TRBV5-1 and TRBJ1-4; 9 positions match TRBD1. Germline V gene lookup returns CDR1 SGHRS and CDR2 YFSETQ. The J segment lost 7 bases and the V segment lost 4 bases, leaving 8 bases of the junction unmatched. The CDR3 runs to 15 residues. CDR3 sequence: CASSPTGGTGEKLFF. In DNA, the CDR3 is TGCGCCAGCAGCCCGACAGGGGGGACTGGTGAAAAACTGTTTTTT. The full variable domain, its missing parts supplied by reference TRBV5-1 and TRBJ1-4, is KAGVTQTPRYLIKTRGQQVTLSCSPISGHRSVSWYQQTPGQGLQFLFEYFSETQRNKGNFPGRFSGRQFSNSRSEMNVSTLELGDSALYLCASSPTGGTGEKLFFGSGTQLSVL.

This chain links TRBV6-1 with TRBJ1-5; the D is unclear. The CDR3 runs to 15 residues. Looked up from germline, CDR1 is MNHNS and CDR2 is SASEGT. Trimming removed 3 bases at V and 1 base at J, with 10 bases between. The CDR3, as DNA: TGTGCCAGCAGTGAGTTCTGGGCAAGCAATCAGCCCCAGCATTTT. This translates into CASSEFWASNQPQHF.

V is TRBV19 and J is TRBJ1-6; 8 bases are shared with TRBD1. Trimming removed 7 bases from V and 10 bases from J; junction bases left unmatched: 6. CDR1 is LNHDA, CDR2 SQIVND, per germline (reference sequence). There are 13 residues in the CDR3. This CDR3 is CASTPDRASPLHF. In nucleotides, the CDR3 is TGTGCCAGTACCCCGGACAGGGCATCACCCCTCCACTTT.

The genes are TRBV6-5 and TRBJ1-2; 8 bases fit TRBD1. The V gene's germline CDR1 is MNHEY and CDR2 SVGAGI. This CDR3 contains 15 residues. V lost 8 bases and J lost 5; bases outside the gene matches: 13. CDR3 loop: CASDRTGSFDYGYTF. In DNA form, the CDR3 reads TGTGCCAGCGATAGGACAGGGTCTTTTGATTATGGCTACACCTTC.

V usage is TRBV6-6 and J usage is TRBJ2-2, with D maybe TRBD1 (5 bases). The V end lost 0 bases, the J end lost 1 base, and 6 bases lay between the germline ends. CDR1 and CDR2 (germline): MNHNY, SVGAGI (reference sequence). This CDR3 spans 15 amino acids. The CDR3: CASSYSQGNTGELFF. The CDR3 DNA follows: TGTGCCAGCAGTTACTCTCAGGGGAACACCGGGGAGCTGTTTTTT.

As for this clone: The sample carries other DNA sequences with the same CDR3. The chain recombines TRBV13 with TRBJ1-2, with TRBD1 identical over 8 bases. V was clipped by 0 bases and J by 5 bases; unmatched bases: 2. The CDR3 spans 14 residues. CDR1 and CDR2 from the germline V gene are PRHDT and FYEKMQ (reference sequence). In nucleotides, the CDR3 is TGTGCCAGCAGCTTAGGGACAGGGGATTATGGCTACACCTTC. As protein: CASSLGTGDYGYTF.

The V call is TRBV6-6, the J call TRBJ1-1; D gene uncertain. Between the trimmed V and J ends, which lost 4 bases and 1 base, there was a span of 4 bases. Germline values: CDR1 MNHNY, CDR2 SVGAGI (reference sequence). CDR3 length equals 12 residues. The chain's CDR3 is CASSSKNTEAFF. CDR3 coding DNA: TGTGCCAGCAGTTCAAAGAACACTGAAGCTTTCTTT.

The chain combines TRBV13 with TRBJ2-1, with D hard to call. Trimming removed 7 bases at V and 5 bases at J, with 3 bases between. The length of the CDR3 is 10 residues. Germline V gene lookup returns CDR1 PRHDT and CDR2 FYEKMQ (reference sequence). The CDR3 loop is CASNNNEQFF. As DNA, the CDR3 is TGTGCCAGCAACAACAATGAGCAGTTCTTC. Combining the CDR3 with reference TRBV13 and TRBJ2-1 gives the whole variable domain AAGVIQSPRHLIKEKRETATLKCYPIPRHDTVYWYQQGPGQDPQFLISFYEKMQSDKGSIPDRFSAQQFSDYHSELNMSSLELGDSALYFCASNNNEQFFGPGTRLTVL.

J is TRBJ1-4 and V is TRBV30, with 9 positions matching TRBD1. The CDR3 runs to 16 residues. In germline, CDR1 is GTSNPN, CDR2 SVGIG (reference sequence). The trim removed 1 base at V and 3 bases at J, leaving 6 bases unmatched. CDR3 coding DNA: TGTGCCTGGAGTGCACACAGGGGGCTGGCTAATGAAAAACTGTTTTTT. It encodes CAWSAHRGLANEKLFF. Full variable domain (missing parts from reference TRBV30 and TRBJ1-4): SQTIHQWPATLVQPVGSPLSLECTVEGTSNPNLYWYRQAAGRGLQLLFYSVGIGQISSEVPQNLSASRPQDRQFILSSKKLLLSDSGFYLCAWSAHRGLANEKLFFGSGTQLSVL.